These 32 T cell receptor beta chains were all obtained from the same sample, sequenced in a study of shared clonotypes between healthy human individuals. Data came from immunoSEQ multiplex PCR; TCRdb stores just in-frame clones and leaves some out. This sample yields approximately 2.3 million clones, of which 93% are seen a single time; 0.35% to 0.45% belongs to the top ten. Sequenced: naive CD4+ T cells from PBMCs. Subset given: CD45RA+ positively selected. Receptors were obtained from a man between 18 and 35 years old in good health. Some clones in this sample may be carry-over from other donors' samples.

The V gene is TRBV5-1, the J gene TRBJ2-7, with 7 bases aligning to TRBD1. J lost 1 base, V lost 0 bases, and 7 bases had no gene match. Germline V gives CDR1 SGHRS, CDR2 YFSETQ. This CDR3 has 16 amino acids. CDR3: CASSLAVGGASYEQYF. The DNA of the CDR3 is TGCGCCAGCAGCTTGGCCGTAGGGGGCGCGTCCTACGAGCAGTACTTC.

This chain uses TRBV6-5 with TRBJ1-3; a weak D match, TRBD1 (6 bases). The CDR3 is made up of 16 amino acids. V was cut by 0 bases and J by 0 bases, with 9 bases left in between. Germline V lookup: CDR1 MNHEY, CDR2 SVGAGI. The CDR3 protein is CASSYSDRSSGNTIYF. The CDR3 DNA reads TGTGCCAGCAGTTACTCGGACAGATCCTCTGGAAACACCATATATTTT.

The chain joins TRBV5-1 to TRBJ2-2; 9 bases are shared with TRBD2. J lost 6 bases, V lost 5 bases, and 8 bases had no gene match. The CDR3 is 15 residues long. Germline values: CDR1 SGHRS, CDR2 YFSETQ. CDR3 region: CASRDLAGRSGELFF. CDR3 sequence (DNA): TGCGCCAGCAGAGACCTAGCGGGAAGGTCCGGGGAGCTGTTTTTT.

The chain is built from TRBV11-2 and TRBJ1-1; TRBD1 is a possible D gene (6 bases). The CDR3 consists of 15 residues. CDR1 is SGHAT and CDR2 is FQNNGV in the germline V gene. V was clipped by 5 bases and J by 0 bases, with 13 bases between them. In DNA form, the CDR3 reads TGTGCCAGCAGCCGTAGTCAGGGGTTGAACACTGAAGCTTTCTTT. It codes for CASSRSQGLNTEAFF.

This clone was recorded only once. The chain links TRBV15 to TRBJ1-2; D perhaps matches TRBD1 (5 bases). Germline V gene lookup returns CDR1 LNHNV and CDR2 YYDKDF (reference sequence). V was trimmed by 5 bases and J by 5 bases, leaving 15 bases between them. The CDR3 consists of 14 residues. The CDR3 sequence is CATSPGGRTYGYTF. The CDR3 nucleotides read TGTGCCACCAGCCCCGGGGGTCGGACATATGGCTACACCTTC. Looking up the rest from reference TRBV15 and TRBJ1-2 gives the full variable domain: DAMVIQNPRYQVTQFGKPVTLSCSQTLNHNVMYWYQQKSSQAPKLLFHYYDKDFNNEADTPDNFQSRRPNTSFCFLDIRSPGLGDTAMYLCATSPGGRTYGYTFGSGTRLTVV.

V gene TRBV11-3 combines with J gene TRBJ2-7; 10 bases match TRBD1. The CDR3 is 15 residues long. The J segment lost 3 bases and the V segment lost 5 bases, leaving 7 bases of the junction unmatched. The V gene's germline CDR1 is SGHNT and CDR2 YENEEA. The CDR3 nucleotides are TGTGCCAGCAGCCGCGGACAGGGGGAGCGCTACGAGCAGTACTTC. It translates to CASSRGQGERYEQYF.

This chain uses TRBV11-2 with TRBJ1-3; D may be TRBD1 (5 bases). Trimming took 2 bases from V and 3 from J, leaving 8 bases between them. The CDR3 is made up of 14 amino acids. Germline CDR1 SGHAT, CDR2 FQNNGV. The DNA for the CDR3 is TGTGCCAGCAGCTTATCGGGGCTTGGAAACACCATATATTTT. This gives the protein CASSLSGLGNTIYF. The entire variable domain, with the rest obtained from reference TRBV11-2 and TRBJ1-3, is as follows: EAGVAQSPRYKIIEKRQSVAFWCNPISGHATLYWYQQILGQGPKLLIQFQNNGVVDDSQLPKDRFSAERLKGVDSTLKIQPAKLEDSAVYLCASSLSGLGNTIYFGEGSWLTVV.

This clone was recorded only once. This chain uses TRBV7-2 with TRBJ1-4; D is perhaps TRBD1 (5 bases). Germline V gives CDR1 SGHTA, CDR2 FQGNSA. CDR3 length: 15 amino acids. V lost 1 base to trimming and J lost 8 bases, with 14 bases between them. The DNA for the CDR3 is TGTGCCAGCAGCTTAGTGGGGGGGGTGCGGGAAAAACTGTTTTTT. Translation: CASSLVGGVREKLFF. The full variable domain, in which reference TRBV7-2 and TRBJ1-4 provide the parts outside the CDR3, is GAGVSQSPSNKVTEKGKDVELRCDPISGHTALYWYRQSLGQGLEFLIYFQGNSAPDKSGLPSDRFSAERTGGSVSTLTIQRTQQEDSAVYLCASSLVGGVREKLFFGSGTQLSVL.

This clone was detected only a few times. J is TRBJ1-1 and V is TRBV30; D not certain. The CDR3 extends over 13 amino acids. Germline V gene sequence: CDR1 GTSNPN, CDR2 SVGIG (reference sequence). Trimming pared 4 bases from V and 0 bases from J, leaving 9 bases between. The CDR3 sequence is CAWKNSMNTEAFF. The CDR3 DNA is TGTGCCTGGAAAAATTCAATGAACACTGAAGCTTTCTTT.

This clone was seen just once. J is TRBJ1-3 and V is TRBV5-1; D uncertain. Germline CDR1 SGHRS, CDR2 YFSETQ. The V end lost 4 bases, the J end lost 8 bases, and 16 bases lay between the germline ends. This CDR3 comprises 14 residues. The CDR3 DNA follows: TGCGCCAGCAGCAAAGAGGCGGGGTGGGACACCATATATTTT. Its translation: CASSKEAGWDTIYF. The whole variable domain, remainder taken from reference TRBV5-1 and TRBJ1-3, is KAGVTQTPRYLIKTRGQQVTLSCSPISGHRSVSWYQQTPGQGLQFLFEYFSETQRNKGNFPGRFSGRQFSNSRSEMNVSTLELGDSALYLCASSKEAGWDTIYFGEGSWLTVV.

CDR3 bases: TGTGCCTGGAAAGGACCCGGCATTCAGTACTTC. Translated: CAWKGPGIQYF. The chain uses TRBV30 and TRBJ2-4, with D unresolved. The CDR3 covers 11 residues. Between the trimmed V and J ends, which lost 4 bases and 9 bases, there was a span of 10 bases. From germline, CDR1 is GTSNPN and CDR2 SVGIG (reference sequence).

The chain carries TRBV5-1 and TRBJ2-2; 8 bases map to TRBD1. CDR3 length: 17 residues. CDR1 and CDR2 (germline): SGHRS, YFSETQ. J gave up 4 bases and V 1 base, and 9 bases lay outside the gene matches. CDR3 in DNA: TGCGCCAGCAGCTTGATCCAGGGGGCGCAACGCACCGGGGAGCTGTTTTTT. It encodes CASSLIQGAQRTGELFF.

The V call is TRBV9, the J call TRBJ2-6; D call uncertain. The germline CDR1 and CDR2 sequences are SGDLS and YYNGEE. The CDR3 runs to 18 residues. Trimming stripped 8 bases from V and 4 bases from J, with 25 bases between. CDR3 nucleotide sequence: TGTGCCAGTGAGACCTGTTTTCGAGGTCCCCCCGGGGCCAACGTCCTGACTTTC. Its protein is CASETCFRGPPGANVLTF.

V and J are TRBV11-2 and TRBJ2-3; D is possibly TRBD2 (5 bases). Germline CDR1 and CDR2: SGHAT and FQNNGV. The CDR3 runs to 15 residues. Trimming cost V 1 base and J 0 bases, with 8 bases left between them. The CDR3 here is CASSLVVASTDTQYF. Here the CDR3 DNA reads TGTGCCAGCAGCTTAGTCGTAGCGAGCACAGATACGCAGTATTTT.

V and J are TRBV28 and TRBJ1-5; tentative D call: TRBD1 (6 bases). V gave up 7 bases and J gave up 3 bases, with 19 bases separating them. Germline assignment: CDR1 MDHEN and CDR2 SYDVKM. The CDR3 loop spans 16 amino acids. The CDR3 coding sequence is TGTGCCAGCACCCAAGGAGGGCAGGGGATCAATCAGCCCCAGCATTTT. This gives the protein CASTQGGQGINQPQHF.

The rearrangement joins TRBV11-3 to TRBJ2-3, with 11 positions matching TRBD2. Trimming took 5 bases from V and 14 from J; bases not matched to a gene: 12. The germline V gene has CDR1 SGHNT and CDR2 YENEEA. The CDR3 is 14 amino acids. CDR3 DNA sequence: TGTGCCAGCAGCCCCGAAAGATCTAGCGGGAGGCCGTATTTT. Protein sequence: CASSPERSSGRPYF.

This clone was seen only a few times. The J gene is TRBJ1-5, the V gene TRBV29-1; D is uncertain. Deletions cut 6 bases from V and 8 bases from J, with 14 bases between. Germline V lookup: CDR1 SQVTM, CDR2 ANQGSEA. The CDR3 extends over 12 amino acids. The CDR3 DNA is TGCAGCGTGGAGAACCCGGGAGAGCCCCAGCATTTT. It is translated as CSVENPGEPQHF.

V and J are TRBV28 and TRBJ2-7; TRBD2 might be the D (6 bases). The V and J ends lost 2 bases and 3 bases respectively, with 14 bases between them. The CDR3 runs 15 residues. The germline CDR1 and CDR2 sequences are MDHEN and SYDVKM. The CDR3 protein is CASSLEIGGGYEQYF. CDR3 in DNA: TGTGCCAGCAGTTTAGAAATCGGGGGAGGCTACGAGCAGTACTTC. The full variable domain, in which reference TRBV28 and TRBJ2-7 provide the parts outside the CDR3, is DVKVTQSSRYLVKRTGEKVFLECVQDMDHENMFWYRQDPGLGLRLIYFSYDVKMKEKGDIPEGYSVSREKKERFSLILESASTNQTSMYLCASSLEIGGGYEQYFGPGTRLTVT.

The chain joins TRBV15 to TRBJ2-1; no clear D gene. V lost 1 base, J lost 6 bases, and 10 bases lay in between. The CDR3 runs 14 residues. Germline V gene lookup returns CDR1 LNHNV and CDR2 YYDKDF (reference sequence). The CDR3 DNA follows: TGTGCCACCAGCAGAGGCTGGGATGTCAATGAGCAGTTCTTC. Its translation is CATSRGWDVNEQFF.

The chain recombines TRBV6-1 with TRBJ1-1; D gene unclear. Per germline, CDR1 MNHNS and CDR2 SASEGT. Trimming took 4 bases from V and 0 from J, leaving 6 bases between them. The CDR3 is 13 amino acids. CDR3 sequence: CASSGDVNTEAFF. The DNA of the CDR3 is TGTGCCAGCAGTGGAGATGTGAACACTGAAGCTTTCTTT.

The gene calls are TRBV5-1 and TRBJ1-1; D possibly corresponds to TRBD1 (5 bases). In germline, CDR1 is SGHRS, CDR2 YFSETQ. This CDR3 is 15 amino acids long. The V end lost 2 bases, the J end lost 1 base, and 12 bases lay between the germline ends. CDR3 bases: TGCGCCAGCAGCTTTACGGGGCACGCGAACACTGAAGCTTTCTTT. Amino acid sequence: CASSFTGHANTEAFF.

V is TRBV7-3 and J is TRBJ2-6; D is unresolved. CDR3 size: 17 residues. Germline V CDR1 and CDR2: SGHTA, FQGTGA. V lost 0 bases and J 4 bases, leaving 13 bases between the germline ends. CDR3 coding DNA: TGTGCCAGCAGCTTAACACCCCAGGCCTTAGGGGCCAACGTCCTGACTTTC. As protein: CASSLTPQALGANVLTF.

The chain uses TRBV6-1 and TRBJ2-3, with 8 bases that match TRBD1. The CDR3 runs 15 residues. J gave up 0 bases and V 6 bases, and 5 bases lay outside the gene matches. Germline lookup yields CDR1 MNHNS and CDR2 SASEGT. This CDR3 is CASRATGVSTDTQYF. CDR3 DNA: TGTGCCAGCAGGGCGACAGGGGTTAGCACAGATACGCAGTATTTT.

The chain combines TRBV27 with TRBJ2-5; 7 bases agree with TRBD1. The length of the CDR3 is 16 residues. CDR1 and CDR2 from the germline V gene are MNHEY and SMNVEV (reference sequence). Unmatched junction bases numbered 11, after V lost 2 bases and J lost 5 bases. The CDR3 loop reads CASSLRERGQGETQYF. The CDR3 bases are TGTGCCAGCAGTTTAAGGGAAAGGGGGCAGGGGGAGACCCAGTACTTC.

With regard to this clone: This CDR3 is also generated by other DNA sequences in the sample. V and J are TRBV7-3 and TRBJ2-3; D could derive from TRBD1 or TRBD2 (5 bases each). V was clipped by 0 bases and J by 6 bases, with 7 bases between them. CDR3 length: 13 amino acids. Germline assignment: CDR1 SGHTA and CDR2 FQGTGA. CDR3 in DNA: TGTGCCAGCAGCTTAACGGGGGTGGATACGCAGTATTTT. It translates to CASSLTGVDTQYF.

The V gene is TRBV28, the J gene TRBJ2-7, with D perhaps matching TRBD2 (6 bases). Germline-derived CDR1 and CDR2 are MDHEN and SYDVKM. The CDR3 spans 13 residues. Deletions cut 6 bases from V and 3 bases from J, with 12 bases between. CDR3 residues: CASRAGLYYEQYF. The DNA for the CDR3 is TGTGCCAGCAGGGCGGGACTCTACTACGAGCAGTACTTC.

CDR3 region: CASSELLPGAETQYF. CDR3 coding DNA: TGTGCCAGCAGTGAACTTTTGCCCGGTGCGGAGACCCAGTACTTC. V and J are TRBV6-1 and TRBJ2-5; D unclear. Germline values: CDR1 MNHNS, CDR2 SASEGT. This CDR3 contains 15 residues. Trimming shortened V by 2 bases and J by 5 bases, and 15 bases separated the two germline ends.

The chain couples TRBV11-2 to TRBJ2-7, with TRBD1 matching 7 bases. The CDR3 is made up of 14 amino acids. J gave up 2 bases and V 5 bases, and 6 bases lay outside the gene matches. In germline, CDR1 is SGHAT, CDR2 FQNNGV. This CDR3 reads CASSIRTGTYEQYF. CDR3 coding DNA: TGTGCCAGCAGCATTAGGACAGGCACCTACGAGCAGTACTTC.

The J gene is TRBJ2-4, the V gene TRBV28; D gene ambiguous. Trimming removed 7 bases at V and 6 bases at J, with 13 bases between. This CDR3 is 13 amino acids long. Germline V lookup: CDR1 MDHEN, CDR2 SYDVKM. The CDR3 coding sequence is TGTGCCAGCACCACACGGTACATAAACATTCAGTACTTC. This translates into CASTTRYINIQYF.

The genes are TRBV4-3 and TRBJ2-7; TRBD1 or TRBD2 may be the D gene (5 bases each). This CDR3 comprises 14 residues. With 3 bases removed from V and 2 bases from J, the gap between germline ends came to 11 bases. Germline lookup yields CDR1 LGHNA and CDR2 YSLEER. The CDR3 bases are TGCGCCAGCAGCCAGGGACGGGCCCCCTACGAGCAGTACTTC. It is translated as CASSQGRAPYEQYF.

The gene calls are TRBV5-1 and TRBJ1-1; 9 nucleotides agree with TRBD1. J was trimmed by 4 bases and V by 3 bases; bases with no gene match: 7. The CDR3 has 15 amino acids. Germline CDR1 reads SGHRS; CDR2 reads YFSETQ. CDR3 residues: CASSSGTGQGTEAFF. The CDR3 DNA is TGCGCCAGCAGCTCCGGGACAGGGCAGGGCACTGAAGCTTTCTTT.

CDR3 DNA: TGTGCCAGCAGCAAACAGGGTACAGATACGCAGTATTTT. This gives the protein CASSKQGTDTQYF. V usage is TRBV6-5 and J usage is TRBJ2-3, with D possibly matching TRBD1 (6 bases). The germline V and J ends were trimmed by 6 bases and 3 bases, with 10 bases remaining between them. The CDR3 is made up of 13 amino acids. CDR1 is MNHEY, CDR2 SVGAGI, per germline.